The rows below give T cell receptor beta chains drawn from one sample of a study of regulatory T cells in long-lasting Graves disease. TCRdb recomputed calls from the multiplex PCR reads with MiXCR, one row per CDR3 protein. The sample holds some 300,000 distinct CDR3 sequences; 22% are singletons and the top ten take about 61%. The sequencing used peripheral blood mononuclear cells (PBMCs), collected when the disease was refractory, from a patient treated with antithyroid drugs. The source is a female donor with Graves disease. Both conserved end residues are part of each CDR3. The order of the fields is clone size, D gene, J gene, V gene, CDR3 DNA, CDR3 protein. The D gene is left open where the match is weak. Clone size is given for some rows only: seen once, a few or many times, or a class if the clone is expanded.

-,-,TRBJ2-4,TRBV5-1,TGCGCCAGCAGCTCGGACGGGAGCGGTCTAGCCAAAAACATTCAGTACTTC,CASSSDGSGLAKNIQYF
-,-,TRBJ2-6,TRBV7-9,TGTGCCCAGCAGCGGGCTGGCGGGGCCAACGTCCTGACTTTC,CAQQRAGGANVLTF
many,-,TRBJ2-5,TRBV20-1,TGCAGTGCTAGAGGGAGCGGGACACCCACGACCCAGTACTTC,CSARGSGTPTTQYF
few,-,TRBJ1-1,TRBV9,TGTGCCAGCAGCGCCAGGGCAGGGGCGAACACTGAAGCTTTCTTT,CASSARAGANTEAFF
-,-,TRBJ2-1,TRBV20-1,TGCAGTGCCATAGCGTCCCCCGCGGGTGAGCAGTTCTTC,CSAIASPAGEQFF
-,-,TRBJ2-7,TRBV7-9,TGTGCCAGCAGTAGCGGGACAGGGTCCTACGAGCAGTACTTC,CASSSGTGSYEQYF
few,-,TRBJ1-2,TRBV30,TGTGCCTGGGACCAAAGTAACTATGGCTACACCTTC,CAWDQSNYGYTF
few,TRBD2,TRBJ2-3,TRBV20-1,TGCAGTGCTAGAGCGACTAGCGGACAGACAGATACGCAGTATTTT,CSARATSGQTDTQYF
few,-,TRBJ1-1,TRBV7-9,TGTGCCAGCAGCTTGGGGGACCCCTTTGAAGAAGCTTTCTTT,CASSLGDPFEEAFF
few,-,TRBJ2-5,TRBV30,TGTGCCTGGGGCCCTGGAGAGACCCAGTACTTC,CAWGPGETQYF
many,-,TRBJ1-1,TRBV18,TGTGCCAGCTCACCATCTGGGACCAATGAAGCTTTCTTT,CASSPSGTNEAFF
few,-,TRBJ2-1,TRBV27,TGTGCTAGCAGTTATCGAGGCTCCTACAATGAGCAGTTCTTC,CASSYRGSYNEQFF
few,-,TRBJ2-1,TRBV11-2,TGTGCCAGCAGCTTAATGGGTAATGAGCAGTTCTTC,CASSLMGNEQFF
many,-,TRBJ1-1,TRBV28,TGTGCCAGCAGTTTACGGACAGAACTGAACACTGAAGCTTTCTTT,CASSLRTELNTEAFF
-,-,TRBJ2-4,TRBV6-1,TGTGCCAGCAGTGATACAGGGATAGCCAAAAACATTCAGTACTTC,CASSDTGIAKNIQYF
few,TRBD2,TRBJ2-7,TRBV4-3,TGCGCCAGCAGCCAAGATTGGGGGGGGGGAACCGTCGCCGAGCAGTACTTC,CASSQDWGGGTVAEQYF
-,TRBD2,TRBJ2-1,TRBV7-9,TGTGCCAGCAGCTTAGCGGTGGGACTAGCCCCCTTGTCGCTAAGCAATGAGCAGTTCTTC,CASSLAVGLAPLSLSNEQFF
-,TRBD2,TRBJ2-1,TRBV6-1,TGTGCCAGCAGTAATATGGGGCGGGAGGCTTACAATGAGCAGTTCTTC,CASSNMGREAYNEQFF
-,TRBD1,TRBJ2-7,TRBV7-9,TGTGCCAGCAGCCACCCGCCCGGACAGGAGATCTACGAGCAGTACTTC,CASSHPPGQEIYEQYF
-,-,TRBJ1-1,TRBV13,TGTGCCAGCAGCTTAAGGGTCTGGCCTGAAGCTTTCTTT,CASSLRVWPEAFF
-,-,TRBJ2-7,TRBV6-1,TGTGCCAGCAGGTCCCGGGACCCCGGACGGTACGAGCAGTACTTC,CASRSRDPGRYEQYF
many,-,TRBJ1-2,TRBV20-1,TGCAGTGCTGCCAATGCATCGACAGCGGCTTATGGCTACACCTTC,CSAANASTAAYGYTF
-,-,TRBJ2-1,TRBV5-1,TGCGCCAGCAGCTTGGGATACGGGAGTGGTAATGAGCAGTTCTTC,CASSLGYGSGNEQFF
-,-,TRBJ2-3,TRBV2,TGTGCCAGCGCCTCGGGACTCCCCCCAGATACGCAGTATTTT,CASASGLPPDTQYF
many,-,TRBJ2-4,TRBV3-1,TGTGCCAGCAGCCAATGGCTCCAGGACGGACTAAAAAACATTCAGTACTTC,CASSQWLQDGLKNIQYF
-,TRBD1,TRBJ2-7,TRBV5-1,TGCGCCAGCAGCGATGGACAGGAATGGTACGAGCAGTACTTC,CASSDGQEWYEQYF
many,-,TRBJ2-7,TRBV28,TGTGCCAGCATCTCGGCGAGCGAGCAGTACTTC,CASISASEQYF
many,-,TRBJ2-5,TRBV28,TGTGCCAGCAGTCCCGGGGGACAGCAGGGTTCAGAGACCCAGTACTTC,CASSPGGQQGSETQYF
few,TRBD1,TRBJ2-7,TRBV10-3,TGTGCCATCAGTCCGGGACAGCCCTACGAGCAGTACTTC,CAISPGQPYEQYF
many,TRBD1,TRBJ2-3,TRBV7-2,TGTGCCAGCAGCCCCCAGGGGGTCCTCACAGATACGCAGTATTTT,CASSPQGVLTDTQYF
-,-,TRBJ2-7,TRBV7-6,TGTGCCAGCAGCTCCGGACTGAGCACCTACGAGCAGTACTTC,CASSSGLSTYEQYF
few,-,TRBJ2-5,TRBV20-1,TGCAGTGCTAGAGACCGCCAGGGCGAGGAGACCCAGTACTTC,CSARDRQGEETQYF
-,-,TRBJ1-4,TRBV12-3/TRBV12-4,TGTGCCAGCAGTAAATACCCCCCCTGGGAGCTATCGACTAATGAAAAACTGTTTTTT,CASSKYPPWELSTNEKLFF
many,-,TRBJ1-4,TRBV28,TGTGCCAGCAGTTTGGGCCAGGCAACTAATGAAAAACTGTTTTTT,CASSLGQATNEKLFF
few,-,TRBJ1-2,TRBV20-1,TGCAGTGCTAGAGTTTGGGCCCTCCTAGATGGCTACACCTTC,CSARVWALLDGYTF
once,TRBD2,TRBJ2-6,TRBV20-1,TGCACCCCGGGACTAGCGGGAGCAGGGGCCAACGTCCTGACTTTC,CTPGLAGAGANVLTF
many,-,TRBJ2-4,TRBV11-2,TGTGCCAGCAGCCCTACAGGGATGGTTGGGAAAAACATTCAGTACTTC,CASSPTGMVGKNIQYF
many,-,TRBJ1-5,TRBV7-2,TGTGCCAGCAGCGGGGGACAAGGTCAGCCCCAGCATTTT,CASSGGQGQPQHF
few,-,TRBJ1-1,TRBV27,TGTGCCAGCAGTTTTGGGGCGCGAACTGAAGCTTTCTTT,CASSFGARTEAFF
-,-,TRBJ1-5,TRBV6-1,TGTGCCTCCACGGCGGGGAGCCATCAGCCCCAGCATTTT,CASTAGSHQPQHF
-,TRBD1,TRBJ1-5,TRBV19,TGTGCCAGTAGTATTCGACAGGGCGCTCAGCCCCAGCATTTT,CASSIRQGAQPQHF
few,-,TRBJ2-5,TRBV11-2,TGTGCCAGCAGCTTATACTTTTCATCGGGAGAGACCCAGTACTTC,CASSLYFSSGETQYF
-,-,TRBJ2-7,TRBV20-1,TGCAGCCTCAAGCCGTATACCTACGAGCAGTACTTC,CSLKPYTYEQYF
many,-,TRBJ2-7,TRBV11-2,TGTGCCAGCAGCTTGGGAAGGAGGGAGAGTAACGAGCAGTACTTC,CASSLGRRESNEQYF
many,TRBD2,TRBJ2-2,TRBV7-2,TGTGCCAGCAGCTTCCTCGGACTAGCGGGAGGACGCACCGGGGAGCTGTTTTTT,CASSFLGLAGGRTGELFF
-,TRBD1,TRBJ1-1,TRBV25-1,TGTGCCAGCAGTGGGGACAGCAACACTGAAGCTTTCTTT,CASSGDSNTEAFF
few,-,TRBJ1-6,TRBV25-1,TGTGCCAGCAGTGGGGACGGGGGTTCACCCCTCCACTTT,CASSGDGGSPLHF
-,-,TRBJ1-1,TRBV7-9,TGTGCCAGCAGCTTAGTTGGGTCAGCCCTTATGAACACTGAAGCTTTCTTT,CASSLVGSALMNTEAFF
many,-,TRBJ2-6,TRBV20-1,TGCAGTGCTAGGAGACAGGGAGGAACTGGGGCCAACGTCCTGACTTTC,CSARRQGGTGANVLTF
-,-,TRBJ1-1,TRBV28,TGTGCCAGCAGTTCCCTCGCGGGGTTCACTGAAGCTTTCTTT,CASSSLAGFTEAFF